Below are 11 T cell receptor beta chains sequenced from a single sample in a study of T cell repertoires in cytomegalovirus infection. TCRdb redid the calling of the reads with MiXCR, one entry per CDR3 protein. The table has roughly 990,000 distinct CDR3 sequences, 30% to 40% seen once. Which antigens these TCRs recognize remains unknown. This sample comprised cultured CD8+ T cells from PBMCs, obtained from culture after CMV antigen stimulation. These TCRs come from a human donor in good health (CMV status not recorded). Some clones in this sample may be carry-over from other donors' samples.

This clonotype was seen ten or more times. This rearrangement joins TRBV7-9 to TRBJ2-1; TRBD1 or TRBD2 may be the D gene (5 bases each). This CDR3 spans 12 amino acids. Trimming cost V 3 bases and J 5 bases, with 5 bases left between them. Germline V gene data show CDR1 as SEHNR and CDR2 as FQNEAQ (reference sequence). The CDR3 loop reads CASSLGDNEQFF. In nucleotides, the CDR3 is TGTGCCAGCAGCTTGGGGGACAATGAGCAGTTCTTC. Full variable domain (rest looked up from reference TRBV7-9 and TRBJ2-1): DTGVSQNPRHKITKRGQNVTFRCDPISEHNRLYWYRQTLGQGPEFLTYFQNEAQLEKSRLLSDRFSAERPKGSFSTLEIQRTEQGDSAMYLCASSLGDNEQFFGPGTRLTVL.

The rearrangement uses TRBV5-6 and TRBJ1-1; TRBD1 is a possible D gene (5 bases). CDR1 is SGHDT and CDR2 is YYEEEE in the germline V gene. The CDR3 has 14 residues. V lost 2 bases and J 1 base, leaving 9 bases between the germline ends. CDR3 residues: CASSFGHQNTEAFF. Here the CDR3 DNA reads TGTGCCAGCAGCTTCGGACATCAGAACACTGAAGCTTTCTTT.

The table lists this clonotype with a few counts. The rearrangement uses TRBV12-3 or TRBV12-4 and TRBJ2-5; D gene uncertain. Trimming removed 2 bases at V and 5 bases at J, with 18 bases between. This CDR3 comprises 16 residues. CDR3 sequence: CASSLRPPEDGETQYF. In DNA form, the CDR3 reads TGTGCCAGCAGTTTACGCCCCCCTGAAGATGGGGAGACCCAGTACTTC.

The table lists this clonotype with many counts. The V gene is TRBV7-9, the J gene TRBJ2-7; 8 nucleotides match TRBD2. Germline CDR1 and CDR2: SEHNR and FQNEAQ (reference sequence). This CDR3 contains 16 residues. Trimming at V came to 4 bases and at J to 2 bases, leaving 10 bases not matched to a gene. This chain's CDR3 is CASSSTSVPFPYEQYF. The CDR3 coding sequence is TGTGCCAGCAGCTCGACTAGCGTCCCCTTCCCCTACGAGCAGTACTTC. The whole variable domain, remainder taken from reference TRBV7-9 and TRBJ2-7, is DTGVSQNPRHKITKRGQNVTFRCDPISEHNRLYWYRQTLGQGPEFLTYFQNEAQLEKSRLLSDRFSAERPKGSFSTLEIQRTEQGDSAMYLCASSSTSVPFPYEQYFGPGTRLTVT.

J is TRBJ1-1 and V is TRBV6-1; D unclear. This CDR3 has 14 residues. Germline values: CDR1 MNHNS, CDR2 SASEGT. The ends were cut back, 10 bases at V and 4 bases at J, with 19 bases in the middle. CDR3 bases: TGTGCCAACAAGGCCCCGGCGGGCACCACTGAAGCTTTCTTT. Translating it yields CANKAPAGTTEAFF.

The chain has TRBV9 and TRBJ1-1; D is unresolved. Trimming removed 3 bases from V and 5 bases from J, with 20 bases in between. The CDR3 has 16 amino acids. CDR1 is SGDLS and CDR2 is YYNGEE in the germline V gene. CDR3 in DNA: TGTGCCAGCAGCGCGACTATCAGAAACCCCGGGACTGAAGCTTTCTTT. Translated: CASSATIRNPGTEAFF.

The chain has TRBV7-9 and TRBJ2-5; 8 bases agree with TRBD1. V was clipped by 1 base and J by 7 bases; unmatched bases: 11. Germline V gene sequence: CDR1 SEHNR, CDR2 FQNEAQ (reference sequence). The CDR3 is 16 amino acids. The CDR3 reads CASSLDGQGRVGTQYF. The CDR3 DNA is TGTGCCAGCAGCTTAGATGGACAGGGAAGAGTAGGGACCCAGTACTTC.

This sequence joins TRBV6-6 and TRBJ1-2, with D maybe TRBD1 (5 bases). The V end lost 2 bases, the J end lost 1 base, and 11 bases lay between the germline ends. The CDR3 consists of 15 residues. Germline V gene lookup returns CDR1 MNHNY and CDR2 SVGAGI (reference sequence). DNA for the CDR3: TGTGCCAGCAGTTACCTTCTGACAGATAACTATGGCTACACCTTC. Protein sequence: CASSYLLTDNYGYTF.

Of note for this clonotype: One end of the junction varies from germline; a read error may be responsible. V usage is TRBV3-1 and J usage is TRBJ1-2; D is uncertain. The CDR3 contains 15 residues. Looked up from germline, CDR1 is LGHDT and CDR2 is YNNKEL (reference sequence). Here the CDR3 reads CVSSQDPLRQNGYTF. For the CDR3, the DNA is TGTGTCAGCAGCCAAGACCCCCTTAGGCAGAATGGCTACACCTTC.

This clonotype has a handful of counts. The V gene is TRBV4-3, the J gene TRBJ2-5; D ambiguous. V lost 0 bases and J 4 bases, leaving 12 bases between the germline ends. Germline CDR1 and CDR2: LGHNA and YSLEER. The CDR3 covers 15 residues. CDR3 protein: CASSQDRAYGETQYF. CDR3 in DNA: TGCGCCAGCAGCCAAGATCGGGCTTATGGAGAGACCCAGTACTTC.

The chain recombines TRBV7-9 with TRBJ2-1; D may be TRBD2 (6 bases). Germline assignment: CDR1 SEHNR and CDR2 FQNEAQ (reference sequence). The CDR3 has 13 amino acids. Trimming took off 5 bases at V and 16 bases at J, with 21 bases between the two ends. The CDR3 DNA reads TGTGCCAGCAGCACTACCATCTTCGGAGGGGTTTTCTTC. Translating gives CASSTTIFGGVFF.